This T cell receptor beta chain was captured in a study of blood T cell repertoires in COVID-19. V lost 1 base to trimming and J lost 6 bases, with 13 bases between them. Per germline, CDR1 SGHVS and CDR2 FQNEAQ. CDR3 length equals 14 residues. Measured with immunoSEQ multiplex PCR; TCRdb has only the in-frame clones, and not every one. This table holds under 150,000 clones, 69% found once. The material sequenced was peripheral blood. The clonotype comes from a woman between 65 and 79 years old with acute or convalescent COVID-19. This chain links TRBV7-8 with TRBJ2-7, with D possibly TRBD2 on 6 matching bases. DNA of the CDR3: TGTGCCAGCAGCTTAGTGCTATGGGGAGGCGAGCAGTACTTC. Translating it yields CASSLVLWGGEQYF.